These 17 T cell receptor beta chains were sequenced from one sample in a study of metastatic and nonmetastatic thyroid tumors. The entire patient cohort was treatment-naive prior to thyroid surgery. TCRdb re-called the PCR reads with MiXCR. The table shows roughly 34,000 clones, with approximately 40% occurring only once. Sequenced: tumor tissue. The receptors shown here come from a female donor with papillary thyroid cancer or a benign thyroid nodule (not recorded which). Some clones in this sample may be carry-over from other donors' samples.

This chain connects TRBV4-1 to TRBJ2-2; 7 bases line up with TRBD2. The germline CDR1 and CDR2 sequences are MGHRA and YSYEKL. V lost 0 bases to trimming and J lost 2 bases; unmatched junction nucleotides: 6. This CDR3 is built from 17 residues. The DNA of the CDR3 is TGCGCCAGCAGCCAAGATACTAGCGACACCAACACCGGGGAGCTGTTTTTT. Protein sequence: CASSQDTSDTNTGELFF.

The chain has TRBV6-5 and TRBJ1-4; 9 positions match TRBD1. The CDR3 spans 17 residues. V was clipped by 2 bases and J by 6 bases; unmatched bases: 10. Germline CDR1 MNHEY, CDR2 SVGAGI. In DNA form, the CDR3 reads TGTGCCAGCAGTTACGGGATACCGGGACAGGGAGATGAAAAACTGTTTTTT. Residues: CASSYGIPGQGDEKLFF.

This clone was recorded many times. CDR3 nucleotide sequence: TGTGCCAGCTCACCATCAGTAGATTCACCCCTCCACTTT. Residues: CASSPSVDSPLHF. This chain connects TRBV18 to TRBJ1-6; D ambiguous. The CDR3 is 13 amino acids. V dropped 2 bases and J dropped 8 bases, with 7 bases sitting between them. CDR1 KGHSH and CDR2 LQKENI come from the germline V gene.

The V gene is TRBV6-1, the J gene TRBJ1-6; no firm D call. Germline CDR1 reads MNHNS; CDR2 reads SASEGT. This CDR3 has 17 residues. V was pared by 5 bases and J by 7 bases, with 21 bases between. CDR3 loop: CASSQREVQQTNSPLHF. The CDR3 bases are TGTGCCAGCAGTCAGCGGGAAGTTCAGCAGACGAATTCACCCCTCCACTTT.

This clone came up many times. This CDR3 is CASSEFGALLQPQHF. DNA of the CDR3: TGTGCCAGCAGTGAATTTGGGGCCCTCCTTCAGCCCCAGCATTTT. The chain combines TRBV6-1 with TRBJ1-5, with D perhaps TRBD1 (5 bases). The V gene's germline CDR1 is MNHNS and CDR2 SASEGT. The CDR3 is made up of 15 amino acids. Trimming took 2 bases from V and 6 from J, leaving 14 bases between them.

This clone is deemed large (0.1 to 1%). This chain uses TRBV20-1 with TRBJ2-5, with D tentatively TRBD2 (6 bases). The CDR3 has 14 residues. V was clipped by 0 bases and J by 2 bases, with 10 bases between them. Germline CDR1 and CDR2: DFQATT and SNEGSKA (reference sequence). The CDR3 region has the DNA TGCAGTGCTAGAGATCCCGGGACTCAAGAGACCCAGTACTTC. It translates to CSARDPGTQETQYF.

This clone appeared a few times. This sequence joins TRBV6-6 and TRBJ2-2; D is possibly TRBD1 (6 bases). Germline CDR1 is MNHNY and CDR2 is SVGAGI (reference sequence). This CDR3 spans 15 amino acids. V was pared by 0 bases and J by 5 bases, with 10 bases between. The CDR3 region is CASSYSFTGTGELFF. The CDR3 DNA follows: TGTGCCAGCAGTTACTCGTTCACAGGGACCGGGGAGCTGTTTTTT.

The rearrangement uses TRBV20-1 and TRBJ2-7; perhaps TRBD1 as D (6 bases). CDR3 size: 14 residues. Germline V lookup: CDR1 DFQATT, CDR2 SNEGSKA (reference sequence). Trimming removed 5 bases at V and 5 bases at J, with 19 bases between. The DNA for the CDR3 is TGCAGTGCTCAGGGGACCCCCCAGTGGAACGAGCAGTACTTC. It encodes CSAQGTPQWNEQYF.

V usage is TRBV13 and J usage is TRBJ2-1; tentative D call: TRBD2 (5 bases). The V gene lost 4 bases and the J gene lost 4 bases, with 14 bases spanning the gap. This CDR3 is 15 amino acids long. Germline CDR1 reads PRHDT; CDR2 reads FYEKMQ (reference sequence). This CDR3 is CASSSADLGYNEQFF. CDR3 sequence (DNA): TGTGCCAGCAGCTCAGCGGATCTCGGGTACAATGAGCAGTTCTTC.

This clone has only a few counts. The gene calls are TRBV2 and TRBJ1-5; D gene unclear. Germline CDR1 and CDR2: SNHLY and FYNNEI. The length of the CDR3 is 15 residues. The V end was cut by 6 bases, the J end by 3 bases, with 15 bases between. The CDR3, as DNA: TGTGCCAGCAGCCCAGACCAAACCCCCAATCAGCCCCAGCATTTT. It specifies CASSPDQTPNQPQHF.

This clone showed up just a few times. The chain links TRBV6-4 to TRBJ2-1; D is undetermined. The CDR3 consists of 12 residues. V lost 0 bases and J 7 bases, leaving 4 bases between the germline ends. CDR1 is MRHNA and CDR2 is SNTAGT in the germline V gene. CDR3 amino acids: CASSDSQNEQFF. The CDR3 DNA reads TGTGCCAGCAGTGACTCCCAGAATGAGCAGTTCTTC.

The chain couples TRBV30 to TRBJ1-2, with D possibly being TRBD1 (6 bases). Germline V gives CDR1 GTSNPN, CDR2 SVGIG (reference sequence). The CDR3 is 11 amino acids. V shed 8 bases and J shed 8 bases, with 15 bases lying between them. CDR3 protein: CATGFLGGYTF. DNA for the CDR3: TGTGCCACAGGGTTTTTAGGGGGCTACACCTTC.

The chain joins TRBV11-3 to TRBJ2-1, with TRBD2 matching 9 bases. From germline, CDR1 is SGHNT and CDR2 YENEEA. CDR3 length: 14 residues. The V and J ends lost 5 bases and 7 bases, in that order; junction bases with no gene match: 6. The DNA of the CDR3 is TGTGCCAGCAGCAGATCTAGCGGGGTGAATGAGCAGTTCTTC. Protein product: CASSRSSGVNEQFF. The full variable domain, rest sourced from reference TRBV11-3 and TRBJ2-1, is EAGVVQSPRYKIIEKKQPVAFWCNPISGHNTLYWYLQNLGQGPELLIRYENEEAVDDSQLPKDRFSAERLKGVDSTLKIQPAELGDSAVYLCASSRSSGVNEQFFGPGTRLTVL.

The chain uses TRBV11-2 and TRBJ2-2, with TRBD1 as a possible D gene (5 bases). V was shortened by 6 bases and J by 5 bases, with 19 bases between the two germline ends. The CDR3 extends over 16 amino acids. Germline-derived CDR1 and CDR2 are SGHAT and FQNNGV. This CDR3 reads CASSSTQGEWTGELFF. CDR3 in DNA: TGTGCCAGCAGTTCGACCCAGGGTGAATGGACCGGGGAGCTGTTTTTT.

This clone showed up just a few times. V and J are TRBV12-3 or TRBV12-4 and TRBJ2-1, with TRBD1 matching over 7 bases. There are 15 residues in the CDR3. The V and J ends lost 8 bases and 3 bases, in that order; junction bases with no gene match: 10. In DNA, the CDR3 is TGTGCCAGCGAGGTCGCAGGGGGAGTCTACAATGAGCAGTTCTTC. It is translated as CASEVAGGVYNEQFF.

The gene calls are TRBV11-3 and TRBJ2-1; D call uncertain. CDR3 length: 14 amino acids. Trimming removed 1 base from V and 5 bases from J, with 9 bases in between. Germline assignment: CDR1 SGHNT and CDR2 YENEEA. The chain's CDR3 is CASSLGWRNNEQFF. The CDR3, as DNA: TGTGCCAGCAGCTTAGGATGGCGGAACAATGAGCAGTTCTTC.

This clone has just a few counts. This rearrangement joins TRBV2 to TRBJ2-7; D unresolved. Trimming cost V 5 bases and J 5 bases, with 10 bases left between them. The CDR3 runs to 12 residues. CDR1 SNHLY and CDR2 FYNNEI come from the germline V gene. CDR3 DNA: TGTGCCAGCAGTAGGGCGCCGGACGAGCAGTACTTC. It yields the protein CASSRAPDEQYF. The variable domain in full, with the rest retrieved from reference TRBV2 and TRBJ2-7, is EPEVTQTPSHQVTQMGQEVILRCVPISNHLYFYWYRQILGQKVEFLVSFYNNEISEKSEIFDDQFSVERPDGSNFTLKIRSTKLEDSAMYFCASSRAPDEQYFGPGTRLTVT.